The 17 T cell receptor beta chains given below trace back to one sample, sequenced in a study of blood T cell repertoires in COVID-19. TCRdb keeps only in-frame clones here, not all; method: immunoSEQ multiplex PCR. The sample records roughly 60,000 clones, around 90% being singletons. The sample comprised peripheral blood. Every receptor here comes from a human donor with acute or convalescent COVID-19. The donor label of this sample is uncertain.

The chain combines TRBV18 with TRBJ1-2, with a possible D match to TRBD1 (6 bases). V was clipped by 5 bases and J by 9 bases, with 16 bases between them. Per the germline V gene, CDR1 is KGHSH and CDR2 is LQKENI. The CDR3 has 13 residues. DNA of the CDR3: TGTGCCAGCTCAGCTACCAGGGACATGAGCTACACCTTC. Amino acids: CASSATRDMSYTF.

The chain has TRBV30 and TRBJ1-5; 9 bases fit TRBD1. J lost 4 bases, V lost 4 bases, and 8 bases had no gene match. CDR1 and CDR2 from the germline V gene are GTSNPN and SVGIG (reference sequence). The CDR3 is 15 amino acids. CDR3 nucleotides: TGTGCCTGGAATACAGGGGGCGAAGGGAATCAGCCCCAGCATTTT. It translates to CAWNTGGEGNQPQHF.

Points on this clone: This sample includes further DNA sequences coding for the same CDR3. The V gene is TRBV7-2, the J gene TRBJ2-5; D possibly corresponds to TRBD2 (7 bases). V lost 3 bases, J lost 4 bases, and 12 bases lay in between. The germline V gene encodes CDR1 SGHTA and CDR2 FQGNSA. This CDR3 region has 14 residues. This CDR3 is CASSFSGGAETQYF. The CDR3 nucleotides read TGTGCCAGCAGCTTTAGTGGGGGGGCAGAGACCCAGTACTTC.

The chain carries TRBV30 and TRBJ1-1, with a weak D call TRBD1 (5 bases). From germline, CDR1 is GTSNPN and CDR2 SVGIG (reference sequence). With 2 bases removed from V and 1 base from J, the gap between germline ends came to 17 bases. The CDR3 runs to 16 residues. The CDR3 loop is CAWSLPQGMWNTEAFF. The CDR3 coding sequence is TGTGCCTGGAGTCTACCTCAGGGAATGTGGAACACTGAAGCTTTCTTT.

The V and J genes are TRBV4-2 and TRBJ2-7; D call uncertain. V lost 0 bases to trimming and J lost 9 bases, with 12 bases between them. The CDR3 covers 13 residues. Germline CDR1 and CDR2: LGHNA and YNFKEQ. The DNA for the CDR3 is TGTGCCAGCAGCCAAGATCACGGGTCGGGGCAGTACTTC. Amino acid sequence: CASSQDHGSGQYF.

The chain links TRBV9 to TRBJ1-2; tentatively, D is TRBD1 (6 bases). V lost 0 bases, J lost 4 bases, and 13 bases lay in between. Germline-derived CDR1 and CDR2 are SGDLS and YYNGEE. The CDR3 totals 15 residues. The CDR3: CASSVEGNRAYGYTF. For the CDR3, the DNA is TGTGCCAGCAGCGTAGAAGGGAACAGGGCCTATGGCTACACCTTC.

In its sample, this clone was seen a few times. The chain employs TRBV7-3 and TRBJ2-3; 9 nucleotides line up with TRBD2. V gave up 5 bases and J gave up 3 bases; unmatched junction bases: 9. This CDR3 spans 16 amino acids. From germline, CDR1 is SGHTA and CDR2 FQGTGA. The CDR3 loop is CASSPVAGVRTDTQYF. In nucleotides, the CDR3 is TGTGCCAGCAGCCCTGTAGCGGGAGTGAGGACAGATACGCAGTATTTT.

J is TRBJ1-5 and V is TRBV28, with D tentatively TRBD1 (5 bases). CDR3 length: 14 amino acids. Germline CDR1 is MDHEN and CDR2 is SYDVKM. V lost 4 bases and J 7 bases, leaving 14 bases between the germline ends. The CDR3 reads CASSSGSGGQPQHF. As DNA, the CDR3 is TGTGCCAGCAGTTCCGGGTCCGGGGGGCAGCCCCAGCATTTT.

V usage is TRBV10-3 and J usage is TRBJ2-1; D may be TRBD1 (7 bases). The germline V and J ends were trimmed by 0 bases and 9 bases, with 15 bases remaining between them. The germline gives CDR1 ENHRY, CDR2 SYGVKD. This CDR3 contains 15 residues. The CDR3 sequence is CAISESAGGKPEQFF. The CDR3 DNA follows: TGTGCCATCAGTGAGTCGGCAGGGGGGAAACCTGAGCAGTTCTTC.

This chain connects TRBV5-4 to TRBJ2-3; possibly TRBD1 for D (6 bases). The ends were cut back, 1 base at V and 1 base at J, with 16 bases in the middle. Germline V gives CDR1 SGHNT, CDR2 YYREEE (reference sequence). The CDR3 covers 17 residues. DNA of the CDR3: TGTGCCAGCAGCTTGCCTGGACAGTCCGGTGGCACAGATACGCAGTATTTT. Translating gives CASSLPGQSGGTDTQYF.

The rearrangement uses TRBV27 and TRBJ1-6; 12 bases line up with TRBD1. V shed 1 base, J shed 4 bases, and the junction held 11 bases outside the gene matches. The germline gives CDR1 MNHEY, CDR2 SMNVEV (reference sequence). The CDR3 sequence is 20 residues long. CDR3 bases: TGTGCCAGCAGTTTATTCGCCGGGACAGGGGGCTTTTTGTATAATTCACCCCTCCACTTT. As protein: CASSLFAGTGGFLYNSPLHF.

The chain carries TRBV19 and TRBJ2-7, with 7 nucleotides matching TRBD1. This CDR3 is 14 amino acids long. V shed 3 bases and J 2 bases; nucleotides not matched to a gene: 4. The germline gives CDR1 LNHDA, CDR2 SQIVND (reference sequence). The chain's CDR3 is CASSIGQEAYEQYF. Here the CDR3 DNA reads TGTGCCAGTAGTATCGGACAGGAGGCCTACGAGCAGTACTTC.

The V gene is TRBV27, the J gene TRBJ2-7; no clear D gene. The CDR3 sequence is 14 residues long. The V and J ends lost 5 bases and 0 bases respectively, with 11 bases between them. Germline V CDR1 and CDR2: MNHEY, SMNVEV (reference sequence). CDR3 coding DNA: TGTGCCAGCAGTGCTGATCAGAACTCCTACGAGCAGTACTTC. Protein: CASSADQNSYEQYF.

The chain combines TRBV15 with TRBJ2-7; 7 positions match TRBD1. Per the germline V gene, CDR1 is LNHNV and CDR2 is YYDKDF (reference sequence). Germline trimming cut 4 bases from V and 7 bases from J; bases unmatched to any gene: 13. This CDR3 is built from 15 residues. The CDR3 spells CATSKAGTASGEQYV. DNA of the CDR3: TGTGCCACCAGCAAAGCCGGGACAGCGAGTGGGGAGCAGTACGTC.

The V call is TRBV2, the J call TRBJ1-1; D unclear. V was pared by 9 bases and J by 2 bases, with 7 bases between. CDR1 SNHLY and CDR2 FYNNEI come from the germline V gene. CDR3 length: 11 amino acids. CDR3 sequence: CASNSNTEAFF. CDR3 DNA sequence: TGTGCCAGTAATAGCAACACTGAAGCTTTCTTT.

V usage is TRBV5-4 and J usage is TRBJ2-4, with 15 bases fitting TRBD2. Germline V lookup: CDR1 SGHNT, CDR2 YYREEE (reference sequence). The CDR3 extends over 16 amino acids. With V trimmed by 0 bases and J by 10 bases, 5 bases remained unmatched. Here the CDR3 reads CASSLGTSGRAGIQYF. The CDR3, as DNA: TGTGCCAGCAGCTTGGGGACTAGCGGGAGGGCGGGAATTCAGTACTTC.

The chain joins TRBV15 to TRBJ1-4, with D tentatively TRBD1 (6 bases). The CDR3 spans 15 residues. The germline V gene has CDR1 LNHNV and CDR2 YYDKDF (reference sequence). Trimming took off 5 bases at V and 6 bases at J, with 16 bases between the two ends. CDR3 amino acids: CATSGQGSRDEKLFF. CDR3 nucleotide sequence: TGTGCCACCAGCGGCCAGGGGAGTAGGGATGAAAAACTGTTTTTT.